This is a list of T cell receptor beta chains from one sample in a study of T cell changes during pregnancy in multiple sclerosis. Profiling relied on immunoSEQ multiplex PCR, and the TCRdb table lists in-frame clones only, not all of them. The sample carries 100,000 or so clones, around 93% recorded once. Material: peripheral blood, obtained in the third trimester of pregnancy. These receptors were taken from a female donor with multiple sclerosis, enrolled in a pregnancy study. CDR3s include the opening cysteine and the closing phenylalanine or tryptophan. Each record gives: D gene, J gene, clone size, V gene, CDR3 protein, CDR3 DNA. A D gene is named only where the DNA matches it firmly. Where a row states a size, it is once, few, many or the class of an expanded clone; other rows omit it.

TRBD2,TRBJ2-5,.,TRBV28,CASSLVSGEETQYF,TGTGCCAGCAGTTTGGTTAGCGGGGAAGAGACCCAGTACTTC
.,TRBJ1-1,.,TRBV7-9,CASSLQFEAFF,TGTGCCAGCAGCTTACAGTTTGAAGCTTTCTTT
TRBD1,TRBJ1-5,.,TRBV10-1,CASSRQGRYQPQHF,TGCGCCAGCAGTCGACAGGGGCGTTATCAGCCCCAGCATTTT
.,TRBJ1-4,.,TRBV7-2,CASSLAGGVEKLFF,TGTGCCAGCAGCTTAGCGGGGGGAGTTGAAAAACTGTTTTTT
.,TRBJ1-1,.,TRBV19,CASSIPTDPEAFF,TGTGCCAGTAGTATCCCCACAGACCCTGAAGCTTTCTTT
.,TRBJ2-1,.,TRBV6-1,CASSEGGGGRNEQFF,TGTGCCAGCAGTGAAGGCGGAGGGGGCCGTAATGAGCAGTTCTTC
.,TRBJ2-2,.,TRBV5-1,CASSLEERYTGELFF,TGCGCCAGCAGCTTGGAAGAGAGATACACCGGGGAGCTGTTTTTT
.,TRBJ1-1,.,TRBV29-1,CSVGGDSDTEAFF,TGCAGCGTTGGGGGGGACTCAGACACTGAAGCTTTCTTT
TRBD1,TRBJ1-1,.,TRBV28,CASSPTGAVMNTEAFF,TGTGCCAGCAGCCCGACAGGGGCAGTCATGAACACTGAAGCTTTCTTT
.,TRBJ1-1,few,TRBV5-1,CASSLGRGTEAFF,TGCGCCAGCAGCTTGGGACGGGGCACTGAAGCTTTCTTT
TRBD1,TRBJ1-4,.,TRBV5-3,CAMHKGANFTNEKLFF,TGTGCCATGCATAAGGGGGCTAACTTCACTAATGAAAAACTGTTTTTT
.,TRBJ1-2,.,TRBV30,CAFGQPYGYTF,TGTGCCTTCGGACAGCCCTATGGCTACACCTTC
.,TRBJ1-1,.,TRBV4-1,CASSQDGGGWNTEAFF,TGCGCCAGCAGCCAAGATGGAGGAGGATGGAACACTGAAGCTTTCTTT
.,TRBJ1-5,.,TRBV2,CASSVGSEPQHF,TGTGCCAGCAGTGTCGGGAGCGAGCCCCAGCATTTT
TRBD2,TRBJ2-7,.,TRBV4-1,CASSQDLAGRSYEQYF,TGCGCCAGCAGCCAAGATCTAGCGGGACGCTCTTACGAGCAGTACTTC